The 20 T cell receptor beta chains below were found in one sample sequenced in a study of T cell responses to AZD1222 COVID-19 vaccine. Sequencing used immunoSEQ multiplex PCR; TCRdb keeps in-frame clones, though not all of them. Of 180,000 or so clones listed, about 91% are singletons. The sequences come from peripheral blood, collected 28 days after the second AZD1222 dose. These receptors were obtained from an adult who received the AZD1222 COVID-19 vaccine.

The V gene is TRBV5-1, the J gene TRBJ2-5; 13 bases agree with TRBD2. Germline CDR1 is SGHRS and CDR2 is YFSETQ. The CDR3 extends over 15 amino acids. J gave up 5 bases and V 1 base, and 2 bases lay outside the gene matches. In DNA form, the CDR3 reads TGCGCCAGCAGCTTGACTAGCGGGGGGGCCGAGACCCAGTACTTC. It encodes CASSLTSGGAETQYF.

The V and J genes are TRBV4-1 and TRBJ2-1; the D call may be TRBD1 or TRBD2 (6 bases each). The germline V gene has CDR1 MGHRA and CDR2 YSYEKL. V was cut by 0 bases and J by 0 bases, with 15 bases left in between. CDR3 length: 18 amino acids. In nucleotides, the CDR3 is TGCGCCAGCAGCCAAGATCGGGGGCGGTCCAGCTCCTACAATGAGCAGTTCTTC. Amino acids: CASSQDRGRSSSYNEQFF.

V and J are TRBV7-2 and TRBJ1-1, with TRBD1 matching over 7 bases. The CDR3 is 12 residues long. The germline V gene encodes CDR1 SGHTA and CDR2 FQGNSA. Unmatched junction bases numbered 5, after V lost 6 bases and J lost 7 bases. CDR3 nucleotide sequence: TGTGCCAGCAGTTCCGGGACAGTTGAAGCTTTCTTT. It yields the protein CASSSGTVEAFF. The entire variable domain, with the rest obtained from reference TRBV7-2 and TRBJ1-1, is as follows: GAGVSQSPSNKVTEKGKDVELRCDPISGHTALYWYRQSLGQGLEFLIYFQGNSAPDKSGLPSDRFSAERTGGSVSTLTIQRTQQEDSAVYLCASSSGTVEAFFGQGTRLTVV.

The genes are TRBV4-2 and TRBJ2-3; D perhaps matches TRBD2 (6 bases). The V end lost 0 bases, the J end lost 4 bases, and 14 bases lay between the germline ends. This CDR3 is 16 amino acids long. Germline CDR1 and CDR2: LGHNA and YNFKEQ. DNA of the CDR3: TGTGCCAGCAGCCAAGACGGAGGGAAGGGCGCAGATACGCAGTATTTT. Translating it yields CASSQDGGKGADTQYF.

This rearrangement joins TRBV6-5 to TRBJ1-6; weak D call: TRBD1 (6 bases). Trimming took off 2 bases at V and 7 bases at J, with 9 bases between the two ends. This CDR3 has 14 residues. CDR1 MNHEY and CDR2 SVGAGI come from the germline V gene. The CDR3 DNA follows: TGTGCCAGCAGTTACAGGGGGGGAAATTCACCCCTCCACTTT. Its translation: CASSYRGGNSPLHF.

The chain couples TRBV9 to TRBJ2-5, with 11 bases identical to TRBD2. Germline CDR1 SGDLS, CDR2 YYNGEE. This CDR3 region has 18 residues. J lost 4 bases, V lost 0 bases, and 11 bases had no gene match. CDR3 sequence: CASSVGASGGPVGETQYF. The CDR3 DNA reads as TGTGCCAGCAGCGTAGGGGCTAGCGGGGGGCCGGTGGGAGAGACCCAGTACTTC.

The rearrangement joins TRBV16 to TRBJ1-5, with D maybe TRBD1 (6 bases). V lost 2 bases to trimming and J lost 3 bases, with 14 bases between them. Germline lookup yields CDR1 KGHSY and CDR2 FQNENV. CDR3 length: 16 amino acids. CDR3 in DNA: TGTGCCAGCAGCCAAAACGGACGGGGGGCCAATCAGCCCCAGCATTTT. Protein product: CASSQNGRGANQPQHF.

The chain couples TRBV12-3 or TRBV12-4 to TRBJ1-1; D remains unclear. The CDR3 loop spans 11 amino acids. Trimming removed 3 bases from V and 9 bases from J, with 8 bases in between. As DNA, the CDR3 is TGTGCCAGCAGTTTCACCCCCCAAGCTTTCTTT. Residues: CASSFTPQAFF.

This rearrangement joins TRBV3-1 (or the pseudogene TRBV3-2) to TRBJ2-2; D uncertain. Germline V CDR1 and CDR2: LGHDT, YNNKEL (reference sequence). The CDR3 runs 15 residues. Trimming took off 1 base at V and 0 bases at J, with 6 bases between the two ends. CDR3 in DNA: TGTGCCAGCAGCCAAGGGATCCCGAACACCGGGGAGCTGTTTTTT. It yields the protein CASSQGIPNTGELFF.

V is TRBV7-2 and J is TRBJ2-1; 11 nucleotides match TRBD2. In germline, CDR1 is SGHTA, CDR2 FQGNSA. This CDR3 is 15 amino acids long. The V gene end was trimmed by 3 bases and the J gene end by 2 bases; junction bases not matched to a gene: 0. CDR3 bases: TGTGCCAGCAGCTTGGGACTAGCGGCCTACAATGAGCAGTTCTTC. Amino acids: CASSLGLAAYNEQFF.

The V and J genes are TRBV29-1 and TRBJ2-3; 8 bases are a match to TRBD1. From germline, CDR1 is SQVTM and CDR2 ANQGSEA. This CDR3 is 15 amino acids long. V shed 1 base and J 2 bases; nucleotides not matched to a gene: 5. DNA of the CDR3: TGCAGCGTTGAAGGCGGGACAGGAACCACAGATACGCAGTATTTT. Translating it yields CSVEGGTGTTDTQYF.

The chain links TRBV24-1 to TRBJ2-7, with a tentative D call TRBD2 (7 bases). The germline CDR1 and CDR2 sequences are KGHDR and SFDVKD. This CDR3 is built from 14 residues. V lost 6 bases, J lost 3 bases, and 14 bases lay in between. CDR3 sequence (DNA): TGTGCCACCAGTCTTTCAGGGGAGGGCTACGAGCAGTACTTC. This encodes CATSLSGEGYEQYF.

The chain links TRBV4-1 to TRBJ2-4; 7 bases align to TRBD2. CDR3 size: 16 residues. V shed 4 bases, J shed 6 bases, and the junction held 12 bases outside the gene matches. From germline, CDR1 is MGHRA and CDR2 YSYEKL. The CDR3 is CASSPGTTSRVNIQYF. In DNA, the CDR3 is TGCGCCAGCAGCCCCGGGACTACAAGTAGGGTAAACATTCAGTACTTC.

J is TRBJ2-5 and V is TRBV7-8; 10 nucleotides agree with TRBD1. This CDR3 contains 16 residues. Germline trimming cut 2 bases from V and 4 bases from J; bases unmatched to any gene: 7. The germline CDR1 and CDR2 sequences are SGHVS and FQNEAQ. For the CDR3, the DNA is TGTGCCAGCAGCTTAAGGACGGGACAGGGGTCAGAGACCCAGTACTTC. Translation gives CASSLRTGQGSETQYF.

The V call is TRBV30, the J call TRBJ1-5; D gene ambiguous. With 0 bases removed from V and 4 bases from J, the gap between germline ends came to 7 bases. This CDR3 is 13 amino acids long. The V gene's germline CDR1 is GTSNPN and CDR2 SVGIG (reference sequence). The CDR3 nucleotides are TGTGCCTGGAGTGTTCAGATAAATCAGCCCCAGCATTTT. This codes for CAWSVQINQPQHF.

In regard to this clone: A junction boundary mismatches the germline segment, possibly from a read error. The chain couples TRBV7-7 to TRBJ2-3, with 8 positions matching TRBD1. Looked up from germline, CDR1 is SSHAT and CDR2 is FNYEAQ (reference sequence). The length of the CDR3 is 16 residues. Written as DNA, the CDR3 is TGTGCTAGCAGCTCTAGAGAGGGACAGGAGACAGATACGCAGTATTTT. Protein: CASSSREGQETDTQYF.

The CDR3 spells CASTLGTEAFF. In nucleotides, the CDR3 is TGTGCCAGCACCCTAGGGACAGAAGCTTTCTTT. The chain has TRBV12-3 or TRBV12-4 and TRBJ1-1; D perhaps matches TRBD1 (6 bases). The V gene lost 7 bases and the J gene lost 8 bases, with 11 bases spanning the gap. The CDR3 runs to 11 residues.

This sequence joins TRBV5-1 and TRBJ2-5; D gene ambiguous. There are 15 residues in the CDR3. Trimming left V 0 bases short and J 1 base short, with 10 bases between. The germline V gene encodes CDR1 SGHRS and CDR2 YFSETQ. The CDR3 DNA reads as TGCGCCAGCAGCTTGGACGGGCGTTCCCAAGAGACCCAGTACTTC. It specifies CASSLDGRSQETQYF.

V and J are TRBV6-6 and TRBJ1-2; possibly TRBD1 for D (6 bases). Germline CDR1 MNHNY, CDR2 SVGAGI (reference sequence). The CDR3 sequence is 14 residues long. V lost 5 bases and J 6 bases, leaving 16 bases between the germline ends. Here the CDR3 DNA reads TGTGCCAGCAGTAGAGAGGGGGGAAGAAATGGCTACACCTTC. This translates into CASSREGGRNGYTF.

The gene calls are TRBV27 and TRBJ1-2; the D is unclear. CDR1 is MNHEY, CDR2 SMNVEV, per germline (reference sequence). The CDR3 covers 14 residues. Trimming pared 5 bases from V and 3 bases from J, leaving 13 bases between. In DNA form, the CDR3 reads TGTGCCAGCAGTCCCCAGGCGAGGGACTATGGCTACACCTTC. Translating it yields CASSPQARDYGYTF.